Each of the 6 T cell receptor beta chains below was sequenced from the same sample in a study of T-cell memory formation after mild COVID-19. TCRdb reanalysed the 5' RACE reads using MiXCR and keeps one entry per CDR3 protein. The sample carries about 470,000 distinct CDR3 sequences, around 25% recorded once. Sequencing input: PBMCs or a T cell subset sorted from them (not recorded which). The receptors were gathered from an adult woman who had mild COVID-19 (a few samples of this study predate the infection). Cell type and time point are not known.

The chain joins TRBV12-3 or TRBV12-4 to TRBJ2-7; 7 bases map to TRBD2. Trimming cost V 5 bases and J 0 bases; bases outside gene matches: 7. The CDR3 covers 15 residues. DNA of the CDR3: TGTGCCAGCAGTCCCCAGCGGGGCCCCTCCTACGAGCAGTACTTC. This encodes CASSPQRGPSYEQYF.

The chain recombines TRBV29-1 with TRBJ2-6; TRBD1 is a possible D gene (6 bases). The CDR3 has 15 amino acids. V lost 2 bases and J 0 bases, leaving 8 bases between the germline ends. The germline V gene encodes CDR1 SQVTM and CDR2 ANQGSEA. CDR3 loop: CSVEQGSSGANVLTF. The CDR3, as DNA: TGCAGCGTTGAACAGGGGAGCTCTGGGGCCAACGTCCTGACTTTC.

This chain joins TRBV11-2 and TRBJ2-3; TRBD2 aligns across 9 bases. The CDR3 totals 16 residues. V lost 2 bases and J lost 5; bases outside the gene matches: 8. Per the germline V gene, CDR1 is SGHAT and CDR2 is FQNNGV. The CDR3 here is CASSLLSGRLGDTQYF. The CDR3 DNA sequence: TGTGCCAGCAGCTTACTTAGCGGGAGATTGGGAGATACGCAGTATTTT.

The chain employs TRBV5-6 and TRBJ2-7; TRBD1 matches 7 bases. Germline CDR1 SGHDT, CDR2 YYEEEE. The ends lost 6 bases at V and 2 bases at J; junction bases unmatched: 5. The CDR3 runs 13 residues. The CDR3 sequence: CASTTGDAYEQYF. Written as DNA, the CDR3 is TGTGCCAGCACCACAGGGGATGCCTACGAGCAGTACTTC.

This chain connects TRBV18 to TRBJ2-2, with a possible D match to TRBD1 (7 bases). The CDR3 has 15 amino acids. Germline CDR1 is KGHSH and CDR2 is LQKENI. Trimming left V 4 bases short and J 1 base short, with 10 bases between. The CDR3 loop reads CASSRGTENTGELFF. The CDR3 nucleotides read TGTGCCAGCTCACGCGGGACAGAGAACACCGGGGAGCTGTTTTTT.

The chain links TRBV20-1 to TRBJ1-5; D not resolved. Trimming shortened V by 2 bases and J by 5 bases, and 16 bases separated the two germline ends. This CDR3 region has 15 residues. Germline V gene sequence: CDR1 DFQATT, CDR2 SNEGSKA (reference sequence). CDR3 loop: CSARHPRPADQPQHF. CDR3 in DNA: TGCAGTGCTAGACACCCCCGCCCGGCGGATCAGCCCCAGCATTTT.